The present T cell receptor (beta chain) was sequenced within a study of cytomegalovirus exposure and HLA in healthy donors. Study-wide results and caveats: Through in vitro validation, a few CMV-associated chains were shown to be specific for CMV antigens. In the analysis, some V segments, TRBV6-2 and TRBV6-3 included, were excluded as indistinguishable. Serostatus for CMV was the only available immune exposure information.

A note on this clone: Its antigen is unknown.

The PCR was carried out with 60 Vbeta primers and 13 Jbeta primers. Authors' data handling: An analysis performed later counted 72 million or so unique TCR beta chains (roughly 11 million of them shared). Assay: immunoSEQ multiplex PCR; the TCRdb copy retains only in-frame clones and omits some. D and trimming come from the DNA, and the V and J calls and clone size come from that table. Found here are under 140,000 clones, about 86% of them singletons; the top ten hold around 1.9%. Germline V gives CDR1 MNHEY, CDR2 SVGAGI. CDR3 length equals 15 residues. The V and J ends lost 2 bases and 0 bases respectively, with 10 bases between them.

Material for sequencing was PBMCs. The receptor comes from a man aged 35 to 55 in good health and CMV-seronegative. V is TRBV6-5 and J is TRBJ1-1; possible D gene TRBD1, 5 bases. The CDR3 reads CASSYGGGMNTEAFF. The CDR3, as DNA: TGTGCCAGCAGTTACGGGGGAGGTATGAACACTGAAGCTTTCTTT.